Following are 10 T cell receptor beta chains from one sample sequenced in a study of blood T cells in healthy people across ages. A second PCR of roughly 7 to 11 cycles used a sample-barcoded 5' primer and a J-beta primer mix. MiXCR was run by TCRdb on the 5' RACE reads, yielding one entry per CDR3 protein. The sample holds some 730,000 distinct CDR3 sequences, about a fifth seen once. The source material was blood. These receptors were taken from a man aged 65 to 85 in good health.

The V gene is TRBV24-1, the J gene TRBJ1-2; 9 nucleotides match TRBD1. Germline values: CDR1 KGHDR, CDR2 SFDVKD. The junction had 5 bases not matched to a gene; V was cut back by 6 bases and J by 4 bases. This CDR3 contains 14 residues. The CDR3 coding sequence is TGTGCCACCAGTCGAACAGGGGGCGGCTATGGCTACACCTTC. This encodes CATSRTGGGYGYTF.

A few counts support this clonotype. The rearrangement links TRBV6-6 to TRBJ2-1; 8 bases line up with TRBD2. Trimming removed 6 bases from V and 8 bases from J; junction bases left unmatched: 9. The CDR3 runs 14 residues. Germline-derived CDR1 and CDR2 are MNHNY and SVGAGI (reference sequence). DNA of the CDR3: TGTGCCAGCAGACAAAACGCCGGGGGGGATGAGCAGTTCTTC. Residues: CASRQNAGGDEQFF.

V is TRBV20-1 and J is TRBJ1-1; TRBD1 is a possible D gene (6 bases). CDR1 and CDR2 from the germline V gene are DFQATT and SNEGSKA (reference sequence). The CDR3 contains 14 residues. Trimming removed 3 bases from V and 1 base from J, with 12 bases in between. This CDR3 reads CSARLQGPNTEAFF. Written as DNA, the CDR3 is TGCAGTGCTAGGTTACAGGGTCCGAACACTGAAGCTTTCTTT.

The J gene is TRBJ1-5, the V gene TRBV2, with D possibly matching TRBD1 (5 bases). CDR3 length: 14 residues. CDR1 and CDR2 (germline): SNHLY, FYNNEI. The ends were cut back, 8 bases at V and 8 bases at J, with 19 bases in the middle. CDR3 loop: CASGARGTVEPQHF. The CDR3 region has the DNA TGTGCCAGCGGGGCTCGGGGTACTGTCGAGCCCCAGCATTTT.

This rearrangement joins TRBV6-6 to TRBJ2-3; D not certain. The germline CDR1 and CDR2 sequences are MNHNY and SVGAGI (reference sequence). The CDR3 has 14 amino acids. With 2 bases removed from V and 4 bases from J, the gap between germline ends came to 10 bases. This chain's CDR3 is CASSYGVVADTQYF. CDR3 nucleotide sequence: TGTGCCAGCAGTTACGGGGTAGTCGCAGATACGCAGTATTTT.

This chain joins TRBV14 and TRBJ2-1; tentatively, D is TRBD2 (5 bases). V lost 1 base, J lost 10 bases, and 11 bases lay in between. Germline loops: CDR1 SGHDN, CDR2 FVKESK. The CDR3 sequence is 13 residues long. The CDR3 reads CASSQVIRGEQFF. CDR3 DNA: TGTGCCAGCAGCCAAGTGATAAGAGGGGAGCAGTTCTTC.

In this sample, this clonotype turned up a few times. A junction boundary mismatches the germline segment, possibly from a read error. The V gene is TRBV7-9, the J gene TRBJ2-5, with 9 bases fitting TRBD2. With the DNA end fitting TRBJ2-7 better, the J assignment may be wrong. CDR3 size: 15 residues. Germline V gene sequence: CDR1 SEHNR, CDR2 FQNEAQ (reference sequence). The CDR3 DNA reads as TGTGCCTGCAGCTTTCCTAGCGGGACTTCCTACGAGCAGTACTTC. This gives the protein CACSFPSGTSYEQYF.

J is TRBJ1-5 and V is TRBV28, with D maybe TRBD1 (5 bases). The CDR3 consists of 14 residues. In germline, CDR1 is MDHEN, CDR2 SYDVKM. Trimming removed 6 bases at V and 5 bases at J, with 14 bases between. Written as DNA, the CDR3 is TGTGCCAGCAGCGCACCAGGGATCCATCAGCCCCAGCATTTT. As protein: CASSAPGIHQPQHF.

This clonotype was seen only a few times. Relative to the germline gene, one junction end is altered; a read error may explain this. In DNA, the CDR3 is TGTGCCAGCAGGGCTAGCGGCCAAGAGACCCAGTACTTC. Protein sequence: CASRASGQETQYF. The gene calls are TRBV5-1 and TRBJ2-5, with 7 positions matching TRBD2. The CDR3 runs to 13 residues. From germline, CDR1 is SGHRS and CDR2 YFSETQ.

The J gene is TRBJ2-6, the V gene TRBV29-1; the D gene could be TRBD1 or TRBD2 (5 bases each). The CDR3 length is 15 residues. V was clipped by 4 bases and J by 0 bases, with 10 bases between them. Germline V gene sequence: CDR1 SQVTM, CDR2 ANQGSEA. The CDR3 loop is CSVVAGTSGANVLTF. The CDR3 DNA sequence: TGCAGCGTTGTGGCAGGGACCTCTGGGGCCAACGTCCTGACTTTC.